This T cell receptor beta chain stems from a study of cytotoxic CD8 clonotypes in ibrutinib-treated CLL. Turning to the study itself: Outcomes included approximately 25 partial and 2 complete responses; after median about 5.5 years, around 15 stayed remitted and roughly twelve progressed.

In germline, CDR1 is LNHDA, CDR2 SQIVND (reference sequence). The CDR3 has 14 residues. V lost 3 bases and J lost 1, with 9 bases in between. As concerns this clone: What it binds is not known.

Study findings and constraints: A rise in clonality was seen at ibrutinib response, and a fall back toward baseline was seen at progression.

Sequenced by immunoSEQ multiplex PCR; TCRdb stores in-frame clones only, minus some. The table lists approximately 25,000 clones, around 69% of them singletons. This sequence originates from a human donor with chronic lymphocytic leukemia. The source was PBMCs, collected at disease progression, from a patient treated with ibrutinib. The V gene is TRBV19, the J gene TRBJ1-1; D is undetermined. The CDR3 spells CASSIRAGNTEAFF. The DNA of the CDR3 is TGTGCCAGTAGTATTCGGGCAGGGAACACTGAAGCTTTCTTT.